The 24 T cell receptor beta chains below were found in one sample sequenced in a study of T cell responses to AZD1222 COVID-19 vaccine. TCRdb's copy holds only in-frame clones and misses some; the assay was immunoSEQ multiplex PCR. The data show around 130,000 clones, around 86% seen once. This sample comprised peripheral blood, obtained 28 days after the second AZD1222 dose. The origin of the receptors is an adult who received the AZD1222 COVID-19 vaccine.

The table lists this clone with a few counts. The chain couples TRBV29-1 to TRBJ1-1; maybe TRBD1 (6 bases). The V and J ends lost 4 bases and 11 bases respectively, with 17 bases between them. Germline CDR1 and CDR2: SQVTM and ANQGSEA. The CDR3 is 12 amino acids. The CDR3 sequence: CSVVPLTGLAFF. Here the CDR3 DNA reads TGCAGCGTTGTCCCTTTGACAGGTTTGGCTTTCTTT. The whole variable domain, filled in from reference TRBV29-1 and TRBJ1-1, reads SAVISQKPSRDICQRGTSLTIQCQVDSQVTMMFWYRQQPGQSLTLIATANQGSEATYESGFVIDKFPISRPNLTFSTLTVSNMSPEDSSIYLCSVVPLTGLAFFGQGTRLTVV.

In DNA, the CDR3 is TGTGCCAGCATCGGTTTAGTGGACAGACCAAATCAGCCCCAGCATTTT. Translating gives CASIGLVDRPNQPQHF. This sequence joins TRBV21-1 and TRBJ1-5; whether TRBD1, the table's D call, matches the DNA was not checked. TRBV21-1 is listed as a pseudogene. The CDR3 loop spans 16 amino acids.

The chain is built from TRBV18 and TRBJ2-7; no definite D call. The CDR3 contains 14 residues. V was clipped by 1 base and J by 6 bases, with 13 bases between them. The germline V gene encodes CDR1 KGHSH and CDR2 LQKENI. CDR3 sequence reads: CASSPLPQPGEQYF. The CDR3 coding sequence is TGTGCCAGCTCACCACTTCCTCAACCTGGCGAGCAGTACTTC.

In DNA, the CDR3 is TGCGCCAGCAGCTTAAATCAGGGGATTAGCGACGAGCAGTACTTC. This gives the protein CASSLNQGISDEQYF. This rearrangement joins TRBV5-1 to TRBJ2-7; a weak D match, TRBD1 (6 bases). The CDR3 consists of 15 residues. Between the trimmed V and J ends, which lost 2 bases and 5 bases, there was a span of 17 bases. Germline values: CDR1 SGHRS, CDR2 YFSETQ.

The chain recombines TRBV7-2 with TRBJ2-5, with D tentatively TRBD2 (5 bases). The CDR3 is 16 residues long. V lost 5 bases to trimming and J lost 2 bases, with 18 bases between them. Germline loops: CDR1 SGHTA, CDR2 FQGNSA. CDR3 coding DNA: TGTGCCAGCAGCCCCCCCGGTGCCGGGGATCAAGAGACCCAGTACTTC. Residues: CASSPPGAGDQETQYF.

The chain links TRBV3-1 (or the pseudogene TRBV3-2) to TRBJ2-3; 12 bases match TRBD2. The ends lost 6 bases at V and 2 bases at J; junction bases unmatched: 6. The CDR3 consists of 16 residues. Germline V gene lookup returns CDR1 LGHDT and CDR2 YNNKEL (reference sequence). CDR3: CASSRRLAGDTDTQYF. Written as DNA, the CDR3 is TGTGCCAGCAGTCGACGACTAGCGGGGGACACAGATACGCAGTATTTT.

V usage is TRBV6-2 or TRBV6-3 and J usage is TRBJ2-1; no firm D call. The germline V gene has CDR1 MNHEY and CDR2 SVGEGT. The CDR3 is 14 amino acids. The V gene lost 4 bases and the J gene lost 2 bases, with 9 bases spanning the gap. CDR3 sequence reads: CASSFGNPYNEQFF. CDR3 bases: TGTGCCAGCAGTTTTGGCAATCCCTACAATGAGCAGTTCTTC.

The V and J genes are TRBV21-1 and TRBJ1-2; the table's D gene call, TRBD1, was not cross checked with the DNA. TRBV21-1 is given as a pseudogene. The CDR3 covers 14 residues. The CDR3 DNA sequence: TGTGCCAGCAGCAAAGTAGCGGCAGGGGGTGGCTACACCTTC. It is translated as CASSKVAAGGGYTF.

The gene calls are TRBV27 and TRBJ1-2, with 8 bases aligning to TRBD1. The germline gives CDR1 MNHEY, CDR2 SMNVEV (reference sequence). This CDR3 has 14 amino acids. V lost 3 bases and J lost 5; bases outside the gene matches: 5. The CDR3 region is CASSFSGTGYGYTF. DNA of the CDR3: TGTGCCAGCAGTTTCTCCGGGACAGGATATGGCTACACCTTC.

A remark on this clone: A clone one base away is much larger, so this may be a read error. This chain connects TRBV6-4 to TRBJ2-1; D might be TRBD2 (7 bases). This CDR3 contains 15 residues. Trimming removed 4 bases from V and 0 bases from J, with 10 bases in between. Looked up from germline, CDR1 is MRHNA and CDR2 is SNTAGT. The chain's CDR3 is CASSVGGGSYNEQFF. CDR3 in DNA: TGTGCCAGCAGTGTAGGGGGGGGCTCCTACAATGAGCAGTTCTTC.

The chain carries TRBV18 and TRBJ1-1; TRBD1 agrees at 11 bases. With 6 bases clipped from V and 0 bases from J, the junction kept 9 bases outside the gene matches. CDR1 and CDR2 from the germline V gene are KGHSH and LQKENI. The CDR3 totals 17 residues. In DNA, the CDR3 is TGTGCCAGCTCCCAGGGACAGGGGGGATACATGAACACTGAAGCTTTCTTT. It translates to CASSQGQGGYMNTEAFF. Full variable domain (rest looked up from reference TRBV18 and TRBJ1-1): NAGVMQNPRHLVRRRGQEARLRCSPMKGHSHVYWYRQLPEEGLKFMVYLQKENIIDESGMPKERFSAEFPKEGPSILRIQQVVRGDSAAYFCASSQGQGGYMNTEAFFGQGTRLTVV.

This clone was seen a few times. The rearrangement joins TRBV9 to TRBJ2-5; weak D call: TRBD2 (5 bases). Trimming stripped 4 bases from V and 4 bases from J, with 11 bases between. The CDR3 length is 13 residues. CDR1 and CDR2 (germline): SGDLS, YYNGEE. The DNA for the CDR3 is TGTGCCAGCAGCCCATCGAGGGCAGAGACCCAGTACTTC. Its protein product is CASSPSRAETQYF.

The rearrangement links TRBV3-1 (or the pseudogene TRBV3-2) to TRBJ1-5, with 8 bases matching TRBD1. CDR1 is LGHDT, CDR2 YNNKEL, per germline (reference sequence). J was trimmed by 6 bases and V by 1 base; bases with no gene match: 2. The CDR3 length is 14 residues. CDR3 DNA: TGTGCCAGCAGCCAAGGGACAGGGCCTCAGCCCCAGCATTTT. It codes for CASSQGTGPQPQHF.

The V call is TRBV7-6, the J call TRBJ2-1; 11 bases align to TRBD1. The CDR3 is made up of 15 amino acids. The ends lost 5 bases at V and 11 bases at J; junction bases unmatched: 11. The germline V gene has CDR1 SGHVS and CDR2 FNYEAQ. The CDR3 bases are TGTGCCAGCAGCCAAGCCGGGACAGGGGGGGGAAAGCAGTTCTTC. This gives the protein CASSQAGTGGGKQFF.

The chain has TRBV30 and TRBJ2-7; 11 nucleotides match TRBD2. The CDR3 sequence is 13 residues long. Trimming removed 3 bases from V and 2 bases from J; junction bases left unmatched: 0. CDR1 and CDR2 (germline): GTSNPN, SVGIG (reference sequence). The CDR3 region has the DNA TGTGCCTGGAGACTAGCGGGGGCCTACGAGCAGTACTTC. Translation: CAWRLAGAYEQYF.

The DNA for the CDR3 is TGTGCCAGCAGCGCGCGGCAGATTACTCCGGAGCAGTACTTC. It encodes CASSARQITPEQYF. The chain employs TRBV9 and TRBJ2-7; no clear D gene. This CDR3 is 14 amino acids long. CDR1 is SGDLS, CDR2 YYNGEE, per germline. The ends were cut back, 3 bases at V and 7 bases at J, with 17 bases in the middle.

This chain connects TRBV6-2 or TRBV6-3 to TRBJ1-2; TRBD1 matches at 8 bases. The V and J ends lost 2 bases and 6 bases, in that order; junction bases with no gene match: 8. CDR3 length: 15 amino acids. The germline V gene encodes CDR1 MNHEY and CDR2 SVGEGT. Here the CDR3 reads CASSYRGQGLDGYTF. Here the CDR3 DNA reads TGTGCCAGCAGTTACCGAGGACAGGGACTGGATGGCTACACCTTC.

Concerning this clone itself: Other DNA sequences in the same sample also yield this CDR3. The chain employs TRBV2 and TRBJ2-5, with D possibly TRBD2 on 6 matching bases. CDR1 is SNHLY and CDR2 is FYNNEI in the germline V gene. The CDR3 runs 11 residues. The V gene lost 8 bases and the J gene lost 5 bases, with 9 bases spanning the gap. The CDR3 loop reads CASGGRETQYF. CDR3 bases: TGTGCCAGCGGGGGGAGGGAGACCCAGTACTTC.

The genes are TRBV6-4 and TRBJ2-2, with TRBD2 matching over 11 bases. The length of the CDR3 is 18 residues. Germline-derived CDR1 and CDR2 are MRHNA and SNTAGT. V lost 0 bases and J lost 3; bases outside the gene matches: 6. In DNA form, the CDR3 reads TGTGCCAGCAGTGACTCCTCTCTAGCGGGGGGCCACACCGGGGAGCTGTTTTTT. It codes for CASSDSSLAGGHTGELFF.

The chain joins TRBV21-1 to TRBJ2-5; TRBD2 was called by the table and not checked on the DNA. TRBV21-1 represents a pseudogene. CDR3 length: 17 amino acids. The CDR3 spells CASSKVLASRPMETQYF. In nucleotides, the CDR3 is TGTGCCAGCAGCAAAGTTTTAGCTAGCCGTCCAATGGAGACCCAGTACTTC.

The sample holds a few counts of this clone. This chain joins TRBV15 and TRBJ1-1, with no clear D. V was cut by 0 bases and J by 1 base, with 12 bases left in between. The CDR3 sequence is 16 residues long. Germline CDR1 LNHNV, CDR2 YYDKDF (reference sequence). CDR3 in amino acids: CATSRDGGEGNTEAFF. The CDR3 DNA follows: TGTGCCACCAGCAGAGATGGCGGGGAGGGGAACACTGAAGCTTTCTTT.

The V gene is TRBV2, the J gene TRBJ2-4, with D maybe TRBD2 (5 bases). The CDR3 is made up of 17 amino acids. Germline-derived CDR1 and CDR2 are SNHLY and FYNNEI. Deletions cut 4 bases from V and 0 bases from J, with 16 bases between. CDR3 residues: CASSASEIGVAKNIQYF. CDR3 sequence (DNA): TGTGCCAGCAGTGCCTCGGAGATCGGGGTAGCCAAAAACATTCAGTACTTC.

Here the CDR3 DNA reads TGTGCCAGCAGCCCCGTAGACACCATATATTTT. It specifies CASSPVDTIYF. This chain links TRBV7-9 with TRBJ1-3; D is unclear. The CDR3 contains 11 residues. Trimming removed 5 bases from V and 8 bases from J, with 7 bases in between. Germline values: CDR1 SEHNR, CDR2 FQNEAQ (reference sequence).

The CDR3 protein is CAWSATVNSPLHF. DNA for the CDR3: TGTGCCTGGAGTGCGACAGTCAATTCACCCCTCCACTTT. This rearrangement joins TRBV30 to TRBJ1-6, with D perhaps matching TRBD1 (5 bases). There are 13 residues in the CDR3. V lost 1 base and J 7 bases, leaving 8 bases between the germline ends. From germline, CDR1 is GTSNPN and CDR2 SVGIG (reference sequence).